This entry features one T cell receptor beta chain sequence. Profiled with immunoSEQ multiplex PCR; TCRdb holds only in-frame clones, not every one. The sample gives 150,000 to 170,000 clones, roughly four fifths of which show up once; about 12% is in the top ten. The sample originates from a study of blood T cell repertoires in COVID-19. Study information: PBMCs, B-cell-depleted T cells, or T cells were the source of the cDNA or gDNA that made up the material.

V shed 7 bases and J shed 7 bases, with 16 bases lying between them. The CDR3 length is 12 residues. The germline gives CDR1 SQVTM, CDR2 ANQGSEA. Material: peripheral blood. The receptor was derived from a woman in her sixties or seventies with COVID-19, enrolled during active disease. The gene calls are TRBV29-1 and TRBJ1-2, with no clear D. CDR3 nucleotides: TGCAGCGACGCTGGCCGGGTTGGTGGCTACACCTTC. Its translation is CSDAGRVGGYTF.